This T cell receptor beta chain was identified in a study of cytomegalovirus exposure and HLA in healthy donors. Study results and caveats: According to a later analysis, TCR clusters from the first cohort tended to co-occur in the 90 to 150 validation repertoires. The study put some 160 TCR beta chains on its list as cytomegalovirus-associated. Rare TCR sequences dominated, though some public TCRs recurred in many donors. As confirmed in vitro, a few CMV-associated chains were specific for CMV antigens.

As concerns this clone: Its antigen is undetermined.

The CDR3 consists of 12 residues. The germline gives CDR1 MNHEY, CDR2 SMNVEV (reference sequence). Trimming pared 7 bases from V and 4 bases from J, leaving 7 bases between. Libraries were prepared by immunoSEQ multiplex PCR; TCRdb keeps only in-frame clonotypes and omits some of them. This sample has 160,000 or so clones, with 86% found just once. The sequenced sample was PBMCs. The V and J genes are TRBV27 and TRBJ2-2; D may be TRBD1 (6 bases). The receptor comes from a man in his late teens or twenties in good health and CMV-seropositive. CDR3: CASKGGTGELFF. The CDR3 DNA follows: TGTGCCAGCAAAGGGGGCACCGGGGAGCTGTTTTTT.